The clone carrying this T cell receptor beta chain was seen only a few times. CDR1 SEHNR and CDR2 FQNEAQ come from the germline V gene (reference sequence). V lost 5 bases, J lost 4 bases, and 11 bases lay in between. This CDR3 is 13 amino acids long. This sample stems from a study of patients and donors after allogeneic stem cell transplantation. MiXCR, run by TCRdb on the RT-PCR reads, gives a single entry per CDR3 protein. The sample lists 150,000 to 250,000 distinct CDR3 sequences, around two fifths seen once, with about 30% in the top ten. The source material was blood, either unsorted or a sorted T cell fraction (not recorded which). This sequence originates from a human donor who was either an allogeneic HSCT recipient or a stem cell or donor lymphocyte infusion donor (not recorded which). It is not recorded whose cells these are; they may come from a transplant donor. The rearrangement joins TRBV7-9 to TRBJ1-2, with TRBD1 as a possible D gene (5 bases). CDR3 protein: CASSGALTYGYTF. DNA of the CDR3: TGTGCCAGCAGCGGGGCTCTAACCTATGGCTACACCTTC.